Detailed here is one T cell receptor beta chain. Sequenced by immunoSEQ multiplex PCR; TCRdb stores in-frame clones only, minus some. The table records about 93,000 clones, approximately 90% of them present only once. This CDR3 comprises 15 residues. V was trimmed by 0 bases and J by 0 bases, leaving 8 bases between them. Germline-derived CDR1 and CDR2 are SGDLS and YYNGEE. This sample was taken from a study of control samples from healthy donors and cancer patients. This sequence originates from a woman in her seventies in good health. The J gene is TRBJ2-3, the V gene TRBV9; D unresolved. Sample: blood. The CDR3, as DNA: TGTGCCAGCAGCGTAGATGGGGTTAGCACAGATACGCAGTATTTT. Its protein product is CASSVDGVSTDTQYF.